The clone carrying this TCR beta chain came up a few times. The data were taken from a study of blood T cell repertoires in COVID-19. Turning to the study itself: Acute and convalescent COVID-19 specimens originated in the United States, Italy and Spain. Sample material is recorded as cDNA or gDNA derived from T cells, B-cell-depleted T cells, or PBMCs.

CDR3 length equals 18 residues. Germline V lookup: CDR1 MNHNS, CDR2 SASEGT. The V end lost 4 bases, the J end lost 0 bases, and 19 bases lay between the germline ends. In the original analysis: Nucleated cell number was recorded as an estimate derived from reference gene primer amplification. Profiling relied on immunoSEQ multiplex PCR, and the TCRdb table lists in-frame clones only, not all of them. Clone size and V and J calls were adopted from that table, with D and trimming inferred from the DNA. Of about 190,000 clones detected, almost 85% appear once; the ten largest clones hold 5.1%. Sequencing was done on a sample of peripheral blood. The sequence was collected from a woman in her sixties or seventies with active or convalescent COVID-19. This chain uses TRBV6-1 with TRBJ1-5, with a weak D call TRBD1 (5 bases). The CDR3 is CASSVEGATVYSNQPQHF. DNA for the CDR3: TGTGCCAGCAGTGTCGAAGGGGCGACGGTCTATAGCAATCAGCCCCAGCATTTT.